Listed below are T cell receptor beta chains from one sample, sequenced in a study of tumor-infiltrating lymphocytes in primary liver carcinoma. TCRdb used MiXCR to reprocess the multiplex PCR reads, holding one entry per CDR3 protein. This table holds about 310,000 distinct CDR3 sequences, over 55% found once. Sequencing was performed on peripheral blood. The receptors shown here come from a man in his forties with primary liver carcinoma and hepatitis B virus infection. Both conserved end residues are part of each CDR3. A D gene is named only where the DNA matches it firmly. A clone size is listed for some rows: how often the clone was seen (once, few, many), or a class if it is expanded.

V gene,J gene,D gene,clone size,CDR3 DNA,CDR3 protein
TRBV28,TRBJ2-5,-,-,TGTGCCAGCAGCCCAACTAGCTGGAGGGTCGCAGAGACCCAGTACTTC,CASSPTSWRVAETQYF
TRBV11-2,TRBJ2-5,TRBD1,-,TGTGCCAGCAGCTTATGTCGACAGGGTGGGGAGACCCAGTACTTC,CASSLCRQGGETQYF
TRBV5-1,TRBJ2-1,-,-,TGCGCCAGCAGCCACTTCCCCAGCTCGGGCCCCATCTACAATGAGCAGTTCTTC,CASSHFPSSGPIYNEQFF
TRBV13,TRBJ2-1,TRBD2,-,TGTGCCAGCAACTTAGGGGGGACTAGTAGGAATGGTGAGCAGTTCTTC,CASNLGGTSRNGEQFF
TRBV5-1,TRBJ2-1,TRBD2,few,TGCGCCAGTAGCGCCGGGACTAGCGGCGTCAATGAGCAGTTCTTC,CASSAGTSGVNEQFF
TRBV29-1,TRBJ2-2,TRBD2,-,TGCAGCGCCCTATCTAACGGGAGGGCCTACACCCGGGAGCTGTTTTTT,CSALSNGRAYTRELFF
TRBV5-6,TRBJ2-1,-,few,TGTGCCAGCAGCTTGTCGTTAGCGTTTGGTGAGCAGTTCTTC,CASSLSLAFGEQFF
TRBV30,TRBJ1-1,-,-,TGTGCCTGGAGAAAAGAGCGCAGTACTGAAGCTTTCTTT,CAWRKERSTEAFF
TRBV6-1,TRBJ2-2,TRBD2,-,TGTGCCAGCAGTGAAAGGCTAGCGGGGACAACCGGAGAGCTGTTTTTT,CASSERLAGTTGELFF
TRBV12-3/TRBV12-4,TRBJ2-2,-,-,TGTCCCAGCAGTTTCTCGGCCGGGGAGCTGTTTTTT,CPSSFSAGELFF
TRBV11-1,TRBJ1-1,-,-,TGTGCCAGCAGCCCTCTACTTGAATTGCACGTGAAAGCTTTCTTT,CASSPLLELHVKAFF
TRBV4-3,TRBJ2-3,-,-,TGCGCCAGCAGCCAAGTGGTTTTCTCAGGTACACAGTATTTT,CASSQVVFSGTQYF
TRBV24-1,TRBJ2-2,-,-,TGTGCCACCAGTGATTCCCGCCGGACAGGGAGGGACACCGGGGAGCTGTTTTTT,CATSDSRRTGRDTGELFF
TRBV21-1,TRBJ2-7,-,few,TGTGCCAGCAGCAAAGAAAGTGGTGGGGGAGGGGCAGACGAGCAGTACTTC,CASSKESGGGGADEQYF
TRBV13,TRBJ2-1,TRBD2,few,TGTGCCAGCAGCTGGGGGACTAGCGGTCACAATGAGCAGTTCTTC,CASSWGTSGHNEQFF
TRBV29-1,TRBJ1-4,-,-,TGCAGCGTTGCTCCAACTAATGAAAAACTGTTTTTT,CSVAPTNEKLFF
TRBV29-1,TRBJ2-7,-,few,TGCAGCGTTGGAGGTGCCGGGACCACCTACGAGCAGTACTTC,CSVGGAGTTYEQYF
TRBV4-3,TRBJ1-4,TRBD1,-,TGCACCAGCAACCGCGGACAGGGGGGAGAAAAACTGTTTTTT,CTSNRGQGGEKLFF
TRBV5-5,TRBJ2-3,-,-,TGTGCCGGCAGCCTGACTGACGGGACAGATACGCAGTATTTT,CAGSLTDGTDTQYF
TRBV5-1,TRBJ1-3,-,-,TGCGCCAGCAGCTCCCATTCTTTCTCAGGGACTGGAAACACCATATATTTT,CASSSHSFSGTGNTIYF
TRBV11-1,TRBJ2-1,TRBD2,-,TGTGCCAGCAGCTTAGGGCTAGCGGAAAGGTCCTATAATGAGCAGTTCTTC,CASSLGLAERSYNEQFF
TRBV29-1,TRBJ2-6,-,many,TGCAGCGTTGAATTGGCAAACTCTGGGGCCAACGTCCTGACTTTC,CSVELANSGANVLTF
TRBV5-5,TRBJ1-4,-,many,TGTGCCAGCAGCTTTCGGGCGTCATCGGGACTCGGTAATGAAAAACTGTTTTTT,CASSFRASSGLGNEKLFF
TRBV6-6,TRBJ2-7,-,many,TGTGCCAGCAGTGGTCCTAGAGGCGAGCAGTACTTC,CASSGPRGEQYF
TRBV7-8,TRBJ1-4,-,-,TGTGCCAGCAGCCTAGGAGGCGTAAATGAAAAACTGTTTTTT,CASSLGGVNEKLFF
TRBV30,TRBJ2-7,-,-,TGTGCCTGGAGTTCTCTTTCCCTCTATGAGCAGTACTTC,CAWSSLSLYEQYF